Listed below are T cell receptor beta chains from one sample, sequenced in a study of T cell repertoires in ileal Crohn's disease. Sequencing used immunoSEQ multiplex PCR; TCRdb keeps in-frame clones, though not all of them. This sample carries roughly 7,400 clones, roughly 74% of them seen once, and the ten largest clones take around 7.8%. Sequencing was performed on ileal tissue. The receptors stem from an adult with Crohn's disease. The CDR3 runs from the conserved cysteine through the conserved F or W. A D gene is named only where the DNA matches it firmly.

j_call v_call d_call cdr3_aa
TRBJ1-1 TRBV11-2 - CASSLVTSTEAFF
TRBJ2-5 TRBV5-1 - CASSFHRDRETQYF
TRBJ1-2 TRBV28 - CASSQPRGEGNYGYTF
TRBJ1-2 TRBV27 - CASSQGTGDYGYTF
TRBJ1-5 TRBV30 - CAWSGARVGSNQPQHF
TRBJ1-2 TRBV28 - CASSLRGYGYTF
TRBJ2-1 TRBV10-3 TRBD1 CAIKVVQGARNEQFF
TRBJ2-7 TRBV7-2 TRBD1 CASSLAAGQGQYEQYF
TRBJ1-2 TRBV30 TRBD1 CAWSVLLGTASSGYTF
TRBJ2-1 TRBV7-3 - CASNRVGNEQFF
TRBJ2-2 TRBV6-1 - CASSTSGTGELFF
TRBJ2-6 TRBV27 TRBD2 CASSLAPWEGPSGANVLTF
TRBJ2-7 TRBV7-6 TRBD2 CASSLLTSGGGGEQYF
TRBJ2-5 TRBV4-1 - CASSQDPTGPTPYNF
TRBJ1-2 TRBV7-2 TRBD1 CASSLGDRSYGYTF
TRBJ1-2 TRBV6-5 - CASSYDRLDYGYTF
TRBJ1-2 TRBV18 - CASSPSRDTYGYTF
TRBJ1-4 TRBV15 - CATRDILNEKLFF
TRBJ1-5 TRBV30 TRBD1 CAWSTGQGREPQHF
TRBJ2-1 TRBV5-4 - CASSLASGTTSDEQFF
TRBJ1-2 TRBV18 TRBD1 CASSPRTGDGYTF
TRBJ2-7 TRBV30 TRBD1 CAWSVDRTGGSEQYF